This T cell receptor beta chain stems from a study of blood T cell repertoires in COVID-19. Overall study context: From T cells, B-cell-depleted T cells, or PBMCs came the material, which was cDNA or gDNA.

Data came from immunoSEQ multiplex PCR; TCRdb stores just in-frame clones and leaves some out. The sample records around 250,000 clones, 80% to 90% being singletons. Looked up from germline, CDR1 is LGHNT and CDR2 is FRNRAP. The CDR3 has 17 amino acids. V lost 4 bases and J 5 bases, leaving 20 bases between the germline ends. This sequence was found in a man aged 30 to 45 who had recovered from COVID-19. J is TRBJ2-2 and V is TRBV12-5, with a weak D call TRBD1 (6 bases). The sample consisted of peripheral blood. The CDR3 nucleotides are TGTGCTAGTGGTTGGGCCCCGTCCAGGGGAGAAACCGGGGAGCTGTTTTTT. It translates to CASGWAPSRGETGELFF. Together with reference TRBV12-5 and TRBJ2-2, the CDR3 gives the full variable domain: DARVTQTPRHKVTEMGQEVTMRCQPILGHNTVFWYRQTMMQGLELLAYFRNRAPLDDSGMPKDRFSAEMPDATLATLKIQPSEPRDSAVYFCASGWAPSRGETGELFFGEGSRLTVL.